Following are 3 T cell receptor beta chains from one sample sequenced in a study of blood T cell repertoires in COVID-19. Sequenced by immunoSEQ multiplex PCR; TCRdb stores in-frame clones only, minus some. This sample has about 46,000 clones, with 70% to 90% found just once. Sequenced sample: peripheral blood. Source of these receptors: a woman older than 75 with COVID-19, enrolled during active disease.

This chain connects TRBV7-2 to TRBJ2-7, with 10 bases identical to TRBD2. Trimming removed 1 base from V and 2 bases from J; junction bases left unmatched: 5. Germline V gene lookup returns CDR1 SGHTA and CDR2 FQGNSA. CDR3 length: 16 amino acids. CDR3: CASSLGRLAGAYEQYF. The CDR3 DNA reads TGTGCCAGCAGCTTAGGTCGTCTAGCGGGGGCCTACGAGCAGTACTTC.

The chain has TRBV6-1 and TRBJ2-1; possibly TRBD1 for D (6 bases). The CDR3 covers 17 residues. V gave up 3 bases and J gave up 0 bases, with 15 bases separating them. In germline, CDR1 is MNHNS, CDR2 SASEGT. The CDR3: CASSDLRGLTSYNEQFF. DNA for the CDR3: TGTGCCAGCAGTGACCTCAGGGGATTAACCTCCTACAATGAGCAGTTCTTC.

This sequence joins TRBV7-2 and TRBJ2-5, with 7 bases aligning to TRBD1. The V and J ends lost 3 bases and 4 bases, in that order; junction bases with no gene match: 5. Germline loops: CDR1 SGHTA, CDR2 FQGNSA. This CDR3 spans 14 amino acids. The CDR3 region has the DNA TGTGCCAGCAGCTTTTACAGGGGCGGAGAGACCCAGTACTTC. This codes for CASSFYRGGETQYF.